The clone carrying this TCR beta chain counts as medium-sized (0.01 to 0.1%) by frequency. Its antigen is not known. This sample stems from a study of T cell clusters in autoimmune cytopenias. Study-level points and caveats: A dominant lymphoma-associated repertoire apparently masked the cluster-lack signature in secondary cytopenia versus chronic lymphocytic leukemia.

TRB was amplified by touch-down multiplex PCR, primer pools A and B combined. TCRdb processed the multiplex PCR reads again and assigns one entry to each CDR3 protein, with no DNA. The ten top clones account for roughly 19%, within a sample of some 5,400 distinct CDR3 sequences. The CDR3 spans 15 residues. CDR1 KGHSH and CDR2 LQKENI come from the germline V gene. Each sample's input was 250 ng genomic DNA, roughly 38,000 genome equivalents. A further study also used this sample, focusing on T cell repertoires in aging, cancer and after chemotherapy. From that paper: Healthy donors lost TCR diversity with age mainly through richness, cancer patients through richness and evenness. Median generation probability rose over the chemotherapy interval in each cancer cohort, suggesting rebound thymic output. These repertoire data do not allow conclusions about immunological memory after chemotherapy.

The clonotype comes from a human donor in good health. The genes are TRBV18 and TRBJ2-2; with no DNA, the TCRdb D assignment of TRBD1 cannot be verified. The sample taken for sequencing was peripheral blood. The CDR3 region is CASSPLPGRTGELFF.